This is a list of T cell receptor beta chains from one sample in a study of OX40 agonist ivuxolimab in advanced cancers. Repertoires were generated with immunoSEQ multiplex PCR, while TCRdb's copy carries only in-frame clones and drops some. This sample has 8,000 to 9,500 clones; 90% occur once, and the top ten carry approximately 4.7%. The source material was CD4+ or CD8+ T cells sorted from blood, sampled in a trial of the OX40 agonist ivuxolimab. The receptors here all came from an adult with an advanced solid tumor such as melanoma, head and neck, liver or kidney cancer. The CDR3 runs from the conserved cysteine through the conserved F or W. The D gene is left open where the match is weak. Part of the rows lack a size; the others show once, few, many or a class for expanded clones.

d_call,j_call,v_call,clone_size,cdr3_nt,cdr3_aa
.,TRBJ2-3,TRBV6-4,.,TGTGCCAGCAGTGCAGCAGGTAGCACAGATACGCAGTATTTT,CASSAAGSTDTQYF
TRBD1,TRBJ1-1,TRBV19,.,TGTGCCAGTAGTTTCCGACAGGGGACCCGGGGAGGCACTGAAGCTTTCTTT,CASSFRQGTRGGTEAFF
.,TRBJ1-2,TRBV29-1,.,TGCAGCGTTGAAGATCTGGGCAGAGGGGCGAAAACCTTC,CSVEDLGRGAKTF
TRBD2,TRBJ2-7,TRBV7-9,.,TGTGCCAGCAGGCCCGGGACTAGCGGAAACGAGCAGTACTTC,CASRPGTSGNEQYF
.,TRBJ1-1,TRBV19,.,TGTGCCAGTAGTGCAGGGAGGACGAACACTGAAGCTTTCTTT,CASSAGRTNTEAFF
.,TRBJ1-1,TRBV20-1,.,TGCAGTGCTAGCAAGGTGGCTGGAGCTTTCTTT,CSASKVAGAFF
.,TRBJ2-3,TRBV16,.,TGTGCCAGCAGCCCCTGGGAGTCCGTTAGCACAGATACGCAGTATTTT,CASSPWESVSTDTQYF
TRBD2,TRBJ2-3,TRBV9,.,TGTGCCAGCAGCGTAGCTTTGGCGGGAGTTGCAGATACGCAGTATTTT,CASSVALAGVADTQYF
.,TRBJ2-1,TRBV5-1,.,TGCGCCAGCAGCTTGGGTAGCTCTTTCAGTGAGCAGTTCTTC,CASSLGSSFSEQFF
.,TRBJ1-1,TRBV9,once,TGTGCCAGCAGCGTAGAGCCCCAAGAGAACACTGAAGCTTTCTTT,CASSVEPQENTEAFF
TRBD1,TRBJ2-3,TRBV18,.,TGTGCCAGCTCACCGTGGACAGGGGGAAAAGATACGCAGTATTTT,CASSPWTGGKDTQYF
TRBD2,TRBJ2-5,TRBV11-3,.,TGTGCCAGCAGCCGAGCGGGAGGGCCGAGGGAACAAGAGACCCAGTACTTC,CASSRAGGPREQETQYF
TRBD1,TRBJ1-4,TRBV5-1,.,TGCGCCAGCAGCTTGGCAGGGGGGAGTGCAACTAATGAAAAACTGTTTTTT,CASSLAGGSATNEKLFF
.,TRBJ1-5,TRBV15,.,TGTGCCACCAGCAGAGAGGGAAGGGACAATCAGCCCCAGCATTTT,CATSREGRDNQPQHF
.,TRBJ2-7,TRBV5-4,.,TGTGCCAGCAGCTTGTACCCCCAGGGAGGTTACGAGCAGTACTTC,CASSLYPQGGYEQYF
TRBD1,TRBJ1-1,TRBV5-1,once,TGCGCCAGCAGCCCAAGACAGGGTCTTACTGAAGCTTTCTTT,CASSPRQGLTEAFF
.,TRBJ2-1,TRBV19,.,TGTGCCAGTATTGACTCCCAGTATGCTGACAATGAGCAGTTCTTC,CASIDSQYADNEQFF
.,TRBJ1-1,TRBV4-2,once,TGTGCCAGCAGCCCAGGAGGGGCGGGAGACACTGAAGCTTTCTTT,CASSPGGAGDTEAFF